One and the same sample provided the 12 T cell receptor beta chains below, sequenced in a study of post-analysis software for immune sequencing data. TCR beta cDNA libraries had unique molecular identifiers. TCRdb fed the PCR reads into MiXCR, producing one record per CDR3 protein. The sample carries over 300,000 distinct CDR3 sequences, roughly 35% recorded once. Study conclusions and caveats: Four to six TRBV segments, including TRBV5-6, TRBV5-1 and TRBV20-1, were more frequent in patients than controls.

Their antigens remain unidentified. The specimen sequenced was blood. These receptors were obtained from a girl aged 10 to 17 with multiple sclerosis.

The chain joins TRBV5-1 to TRBJ2-7; 8 bases map to TRBD1. The better agreement between TRBJ2-5 and the DNA end casts doubt on the J call. Germline V gene sequence: CDR1 SGHRS, CDR2 YFSETQ. The CDR3 spans 15 residues. The CDR3: CASSRTGGGEETQYF. The CDR3 DNA reads TGCGCCAGTTCCCGAACAGGGGGAGGAGAAGAGACCCAGTACTTC.

This clonotype was found a few times. The J gene is TRBJ1-1, the V gene TRBV12-3 or TRBV12-4; 7 nucleotides align to TRBD1. This CDR3 region has 14 residues. V was pared by 7 bases and J by 6 bases, with 11 bases of the junction left unmatched. In DNA, the CDR3 is TGTGCCAGCACCCCCTCGACAGGGACCCCTGAAGCTTTCTTT. Its translation is CASTPSTGTPEAFF.

This clonotype has just a few counts. The rearrangement joins TRBV4-1 to TRBJ2-4; 9 bases are shared with TRBD1. The CDR3 runs to 16 residues. Germline assignment: CDR1 MGHRA and CDR2 YSYEKL. With V trimmed by 2 bases and J by 4 bases, 6 bases remained unmatched. For the CDR3, the DNA is TGCGCCAGCAGCCAAACCCCCGGGACAGGGAAAAACATTCAGTACTTC. Protein: CASSQTPGTGKNIQYF.

The J gene is TRBJ1-1, the V gene TRBV7-2; tentative D call: TRBD1 (6 bases). The CDR3 is 15 residues long. Germline V lookup: CDR1 SGHTA, CDR2 FQGNSA. With 4 bases removed from V and 5 bases from J, the gap between germline ends came to 17 bases. CDR3 protein: CASSSQTGIRTEAFF. The CDR3 DNA follows: TGTGCCAGCAGCTCGCAAACAGGGATTAGAACTGAAGCTTTCTTT.

This sequence joins TRBV7-3 and TRBJ1-1, with D possibly TRBD1 on 6 matching bases. This CDR3 is 14 amino acids long. Germline V gene lookup returns CDR1 SGHTA and CDR2 FQGTGA. The V end lost 2 bases, the J end lost 6 bases, and 13 bases lay between the germline ends. Here the CDR3 reads CASSLGPGEAEAFF. The CDR3 DNA is TGTGCCAGCAGCTTAGGGCCAGGGGAGGCTGAAGCTTTCTTT.

This chain links TRBV9 with TRBJ2-7; weak D call: TRBD2 (5 bases). V was shortened by 0 bases and J by 5 bases, with 15 bases between the two germline ends. Per the germline V gene, CDR1 is SGDLS and CDR2 is YYNGEE. The CDR3 runs to 15 residues. CDR3 loop: CASSVGRGIGDEQYF. The DNA for the CDR3 is TGTGCCAGCAGCGTAGGTAGAGGGATTGGTGACGAGCAGTACTTC.

The chain combines TRBV12-3 or TRBV12-4 with TRBJ2-3; D is undetermined. The CDR3 spans 15 residues. V was trimmed by 1 base and J by 4 bases, leaving 12 bases between them. The CDR3 spells CASSLGAASADTQYF. For the CDR3, the DNA is TGTGCCAGCAGTTTAGGGGCAGCAAGCGCAGATACGCAGTATTTT.

V gene TRBV29-1 combines with J gene TRBJ1-5; no clear D gene. CDR3 length equals 14 residues. With 4 bases removed from V and 0 bases from J, the gap between germline ends came to 10 bases. Germline V gene data show CDR1 as SQVTM and CDR2 as ANQGSEA. CDR3 DNA sequence: TGCAGCGTTGGTGATAGTCTTAGCAATCAGCCCCAGCATTTT. This codes for CSVGDSLSNQPQHF.

This clonotype came up many times. The chain carries TRBV10-3 and TRBJ2-5, with 11 bases matching TRBD2. This CDR3 is built from 15 residues. Per the germline V gene, CDR1 is ENHRY and CDR2 is SYGVKD. J was trimmed by 1 base and V by 6 bases; bases with no gene match: 4. The CDR3 nucleotides read TGTGCCATCAGGGCTAGCGGGGGGCTCCAAGAGACCCAGTACTTC. Translating it yields CAIRASGGLQETQYF.

The V call is TRBV28, the J call TRBJ1-5; D ambiguous. Per germline, CDR1 MDHEN and CDR2 SYDVKM. Trimming left V 3 bases short and J 0 bases short, with 9 bases between. CDR3 length: 15 amino acids. For the CDR3, the DNA is TGTGCCAGCAGTTTCATTCTTGATAGCAATCAGCCCCAGCATTTT. This gives the protein CASSFILDSNQPQHF.

This chain connects TRBV20-1 to TRBJ1-5, with D unclear. The ends were cut back, 0 bases at V and 5 bases at J, with 14 bases in the middle. The germline V gene encodes CDR1 DFQATT and CDR2 SNEGSKA (reference sequence). The CDR3 length is 15 residues. CDR3 loop: CSAREDGYLYQPQHF. CDR3 DNA sequence: TGCAGTGCTAGAGAGGATGGGTATTTATATCAGCCCCAGCATTTT.

The CDR3 loop is CSARALVASDTYEQYF. The CDR3 DNA sequence: TGCAGTGCTAGAGCGCTCGTGGCTAGCGACACCTACGAGCAGTACTTC. V gene TRBV20-1 combines with J gene TRBJ2-7; TRBD2 is a possible D gene (6 bases). Trimming cost V 1 base and J 2 bases, with 18 bases left between them. Per the germline V gene, CDR1 is DFQATT and CDR2 is SNEGSKA (reference sequence). This CDR3 spans 16 amino acids.